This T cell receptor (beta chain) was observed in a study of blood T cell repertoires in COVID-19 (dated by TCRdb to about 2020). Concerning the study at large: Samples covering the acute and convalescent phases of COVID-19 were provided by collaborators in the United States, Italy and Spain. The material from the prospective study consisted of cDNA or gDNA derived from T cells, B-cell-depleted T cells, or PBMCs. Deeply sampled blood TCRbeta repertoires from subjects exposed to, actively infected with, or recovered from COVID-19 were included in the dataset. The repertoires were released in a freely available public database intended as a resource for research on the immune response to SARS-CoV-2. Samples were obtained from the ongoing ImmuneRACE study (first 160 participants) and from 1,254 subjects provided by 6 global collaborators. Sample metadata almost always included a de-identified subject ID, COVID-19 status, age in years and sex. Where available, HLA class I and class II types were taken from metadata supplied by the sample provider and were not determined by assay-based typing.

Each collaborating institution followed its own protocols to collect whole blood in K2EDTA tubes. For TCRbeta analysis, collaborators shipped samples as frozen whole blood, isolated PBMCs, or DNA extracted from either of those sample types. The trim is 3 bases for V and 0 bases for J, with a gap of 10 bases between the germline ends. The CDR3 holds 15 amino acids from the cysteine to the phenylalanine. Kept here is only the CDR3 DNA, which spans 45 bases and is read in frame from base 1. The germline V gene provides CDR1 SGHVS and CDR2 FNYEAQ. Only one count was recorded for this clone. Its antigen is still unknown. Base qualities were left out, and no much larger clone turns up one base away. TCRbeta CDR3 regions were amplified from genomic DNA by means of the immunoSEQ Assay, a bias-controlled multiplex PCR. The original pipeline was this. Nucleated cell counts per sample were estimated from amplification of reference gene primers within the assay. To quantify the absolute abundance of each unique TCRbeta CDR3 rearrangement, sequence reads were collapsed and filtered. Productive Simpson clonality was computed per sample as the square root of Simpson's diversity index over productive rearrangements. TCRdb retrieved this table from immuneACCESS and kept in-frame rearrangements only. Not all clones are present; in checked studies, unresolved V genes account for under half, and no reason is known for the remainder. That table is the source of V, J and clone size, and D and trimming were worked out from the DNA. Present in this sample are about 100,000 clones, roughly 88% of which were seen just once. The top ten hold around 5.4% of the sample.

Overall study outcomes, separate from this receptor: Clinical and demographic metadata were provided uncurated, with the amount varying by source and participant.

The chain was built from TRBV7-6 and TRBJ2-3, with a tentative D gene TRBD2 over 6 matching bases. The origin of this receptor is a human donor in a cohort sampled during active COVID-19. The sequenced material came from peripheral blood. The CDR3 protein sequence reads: CASSLRAGSTDTQYF. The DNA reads TGTGCCAGCAGCTTGAGGGCGGGGAGCACAGATACGCAGTATTTT.